These 9 T cell receptor beta chains came from one sample sequenced in a study of cytomegalovirus exposure and HLA in healthy donors. The PCR was carried out with 60 Vbeta primers and 13 Jbeta primers. This table comes from immunoSEQ multiplex PCR, and its TCRdb copy is limited to in-frame clones, with some not included. Here the sample spans approximately 190,000 clones, approximately 78% being singletons. Sequenced material: PBMCs. Every receptor here comes from a woman aged 45-65 years in good health and CMV-seropositive.

The chain has TRBV19 and TRBJ2-6; possible D gene TRBD1, 5 bases. The CDR3 totals 17 residues. CDR1 LNHDA and CDR2 SQIVND come from the germline V gene (reference sequence). Trimming cost V 1 base and J 0 bases, with 10 bases left between them. CDR3 coding DNA: TGTGCCAGTAGTATAGCAGGGTCTAGCTCTGGGGCCAACGTCCTGACTTTC. Translating gives CASSIAGSSSGANVLTF.

The CDR3 sequence is CASSARGLAGALSSYNEQFF. The CDR3 DNA reads TGTGCCAGCAGTGCCCGGGGACTAGCGGGCGCCTTAAGCTCCTACAATGAGCAGTTCTTC. The J gene is TRBJ2-1, the V gene TRBV6-4; TRBD2 aligns across 12 bases. Germline trimming cut 4 bases from V and 0 bases from J; bases unmatched to any gene: 13. In germline, CDR1 is MRHNA, CDR2 SNTAGT. CDR3 length: 20 residues.

The J gene is TRBJ1-2, the V gene TRBV27, with a tentative D call TRBD1 (5 bases). Between the trimmed V and J ends, which lost 0 bases and 6 bases, there was a span of 11 bases. Germline loops: CDR1 MNHEY, CDR2 SMNVEV (reference sequence). The length of the CDR3 is 14 residues. In DNA, the CDR3 is TGTGCCAGCAGTTTATCGTTCAGGGCGAATGGCTACACCTTC. It translates to CASSLSFRANGYTF.

V gene TRBV19 combines with J gene TRBJ2-5; TRBD2 is a possible D gene (6 bases). The CDR3 has 14 residues. V dropped 4 bases and J dropped 5 bases, with 14 bases sitting between them. Germline lookup yields CDR1 LNHDA and CDR2 SQIVND (reference sequence). The CDR3 protein is CASSTRGRLETQYF. DNA of the CDR3: TGTGCCAGTAGTACACGGGGGAGGCTTGAGACCCAGTACTTC.

The rearrangement joins TRBV7-9 to TRBJ2-7, with 8 bases aligning to TRBD2. The germline V gene encodes CDR1 SEHNR and CDR2 FQNEAQ (reference sequence). V was pared by 0 bases and J by 6 bases, with 13 bases of the junction left unmatched. This CDR3 contains 17 residues. The CDR3, as DNA: TGTGCCAGCAGCTTAGCGGTAGGGAGCGGGGGTGTGGGCGAGCAGTACTTC. Translating it yields CASSLAVGSGGVGEQYF.

V usage is TRBV9 and J usage is TRBJ2-1; possibly TRBD2 for D (6 bases). V was pared by 1 base and J by 1 base, with 12 bases between. Germline assignment: CDR1 SGDLS and CDR2 YYNGEE. The CDR3 sequence is 16 residues long. Written as DNA, the CDR3 is TGTGCCAGCAGCGTACTTCGGGGGAAGTCCTACAATGAGCAGTTCTTC. It yields the protein CASSVLRGKSYNEQFF.

The CDR3 sequence: CATSLGQGKNQETQYF. In DNA form, the CDR3 reads TGTGCCACCAGCCTAGGACAGGGGAAGAACCAAGAGACCCAGTACTTC. The chain links TRBV15 to TRBJ2-5; 9 bases are shared with TRBD1. The CDR3 length is 16 residues. Looked up from germline, CDR1 is LNHNV and CDR2 is YYDKDF (reference sequence). The ends lost 5 bases at V and 0 bases at J; junction bases unmatched: 7.

As concerns this clone: Different DNA sequences within this sample yield the same CDR3. The chain uses TRBV20-1 and TRBJ2-7; D is possibly TRBD1 (7 bases). Trimming removed 6 bases at V and 6 bases at J, with 12 bases between. CDR1 and CDR2 (germline): DFQATT, SNEGSKA (reference sequence). The CDR3 consists of 11 residues. CDR3 DNA sequence: TGCAGTGCAATCAGGGGGGCCGAGCAGTACTTC. Its protein product is CSAIRGAEQYF.

This clone was observed a handful of times. The chain employs TRBV27 and TRBJ2-2; the match to TRBD2 covers 7 bases. Germline V lookup: CDR1 MNHEY, CDR2 SMNVEV (reference sequence). CDR3 size: 20 residues. J was trimmed by 3 bases and V by 2 bases; bases with no gene match: 18. CDR3 sequence reads: CASSLTPFEGGSRYTGELFF. Written as DNA, the CDR3 is TGTGCCAGCAGTTTAACCCCGTTCGAGGGCGGGAGTAGGTACACCGGGGAGCTGTTTTTT.